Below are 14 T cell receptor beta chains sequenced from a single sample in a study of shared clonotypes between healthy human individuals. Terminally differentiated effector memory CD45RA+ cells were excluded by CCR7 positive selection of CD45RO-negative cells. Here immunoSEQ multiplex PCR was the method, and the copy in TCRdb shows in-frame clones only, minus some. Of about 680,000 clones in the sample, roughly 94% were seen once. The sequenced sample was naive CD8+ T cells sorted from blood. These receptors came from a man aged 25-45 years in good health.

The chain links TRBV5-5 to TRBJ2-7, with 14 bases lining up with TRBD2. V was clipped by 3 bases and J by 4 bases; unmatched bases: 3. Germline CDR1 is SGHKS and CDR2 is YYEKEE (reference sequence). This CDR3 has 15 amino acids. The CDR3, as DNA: TGTGCCAGCAGCTCCCGGACTAGCGGGAGGTACGAGCAGTACTTC. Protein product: CASSSRTSGRYEQYF.

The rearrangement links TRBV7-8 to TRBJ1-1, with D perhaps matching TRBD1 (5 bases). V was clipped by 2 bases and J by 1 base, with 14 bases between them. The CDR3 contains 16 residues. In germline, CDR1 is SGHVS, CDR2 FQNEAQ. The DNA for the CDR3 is TGTGCCAGCAGCTTACGGTCCGGGGGATCGAACACTGAAGCTTTCTTT. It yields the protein CASSLRSGGSNTEAFF.

This chain's CDR3 is CASSLEAWGASSNTEAFF. For the CDR3, the DNA is TGTGCCAGCAGCTTAGAGGCTTGGGGGGCCTCCTCGAACACTGAAGCTTTCTTT. The rearrangement links TRBV11-2 to TRBJ1-1, with a tentative D call TRBD1 (6 bases). CDR3 size: 18 residues. V lost 0 bases and J lost 1, with 18 bases in between. Germline-derived CDR1 and CDR2 are SGHAT and FQNNGV.

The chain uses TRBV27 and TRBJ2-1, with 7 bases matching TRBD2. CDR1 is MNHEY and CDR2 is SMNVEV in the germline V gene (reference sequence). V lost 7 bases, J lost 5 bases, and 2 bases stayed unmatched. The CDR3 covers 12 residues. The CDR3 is CASTGGHNEQFF. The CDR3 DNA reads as TGTGCCAGCACGGGAGGCCACAATGAGCAGTTCTTC.

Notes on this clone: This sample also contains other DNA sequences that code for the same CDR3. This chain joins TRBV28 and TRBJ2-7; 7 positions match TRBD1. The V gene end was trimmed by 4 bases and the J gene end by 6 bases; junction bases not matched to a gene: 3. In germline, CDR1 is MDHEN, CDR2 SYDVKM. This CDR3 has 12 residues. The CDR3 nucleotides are TGTGCCAGCAGTTGGACAGGTCTCGAGCAGTACTTC. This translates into CASSWTGLEQYF.

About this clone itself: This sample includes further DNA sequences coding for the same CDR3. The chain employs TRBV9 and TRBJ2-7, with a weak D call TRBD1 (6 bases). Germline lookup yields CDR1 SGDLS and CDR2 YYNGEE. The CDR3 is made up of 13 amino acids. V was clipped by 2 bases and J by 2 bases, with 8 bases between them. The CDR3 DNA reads TGTGCCAGCAGCGTGGGGGCCGCCTACGAGCAGTACTTC. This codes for CASSVGAAYEQYF. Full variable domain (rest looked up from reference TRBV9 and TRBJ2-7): DSGVTQTPKHLITATGQRVTLRCSPRSGDLSVYWYQQSLDQGLQFLIQYYNGEERAKGNILERFSAQQFPDLHSELNLSSLELGDSALYFCASSVGAAYEQYFGPGTRLTVT.

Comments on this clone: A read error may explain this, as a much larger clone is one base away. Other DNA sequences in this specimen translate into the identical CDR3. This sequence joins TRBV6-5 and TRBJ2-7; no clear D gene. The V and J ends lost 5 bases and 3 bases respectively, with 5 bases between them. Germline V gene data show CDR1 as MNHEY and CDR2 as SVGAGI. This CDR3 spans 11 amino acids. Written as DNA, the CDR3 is TGTGCCAGCAGTGAATACTACGAGCAGTACTTC. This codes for CASSEYYEQYF.

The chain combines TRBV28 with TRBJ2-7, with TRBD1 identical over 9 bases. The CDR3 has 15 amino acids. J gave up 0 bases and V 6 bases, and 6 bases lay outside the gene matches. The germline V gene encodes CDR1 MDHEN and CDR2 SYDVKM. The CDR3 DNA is TGTGCCAGCAGCCACAGGGGGCCAAGCTCCTACGAGCAGTACTTC. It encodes CASSHRGPSSYEQYF.

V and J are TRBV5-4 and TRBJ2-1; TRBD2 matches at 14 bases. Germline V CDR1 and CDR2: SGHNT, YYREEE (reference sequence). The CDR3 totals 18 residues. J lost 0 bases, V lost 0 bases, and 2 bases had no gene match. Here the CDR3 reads CASSLVGTSGSSYNEQFF. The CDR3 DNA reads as TGTGCCAGCAGCTTGGTGGGGACTAGCGGGAGCTCCTACAATGAGCAGTTCTTC.

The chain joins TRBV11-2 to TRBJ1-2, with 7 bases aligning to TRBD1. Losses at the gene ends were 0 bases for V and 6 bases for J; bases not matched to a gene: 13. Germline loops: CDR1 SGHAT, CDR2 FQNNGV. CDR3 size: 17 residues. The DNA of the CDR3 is TGTGCCAGCAGCTTAGATTATGGGACAGCCTCTCAGGATGGCTACACCTTC. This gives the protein CASSLDYGTASQDGYTF.

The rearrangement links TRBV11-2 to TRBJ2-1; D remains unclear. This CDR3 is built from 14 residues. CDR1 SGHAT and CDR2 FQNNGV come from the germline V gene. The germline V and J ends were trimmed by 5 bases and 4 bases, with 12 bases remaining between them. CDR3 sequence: CASSPMMGYNEQFF. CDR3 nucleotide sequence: TGTGCCAGCAGCCCGATGATGGGATACAATGAGCAGTTCTTC.

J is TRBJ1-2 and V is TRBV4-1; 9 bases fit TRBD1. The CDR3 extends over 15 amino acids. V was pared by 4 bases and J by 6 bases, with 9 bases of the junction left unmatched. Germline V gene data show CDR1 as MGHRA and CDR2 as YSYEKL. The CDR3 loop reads CASSPTSGQGHGYTF. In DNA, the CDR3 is TGCGCCAGCAGCCCAACCTCGGGACAGGGACATGGCTACACCTTC.

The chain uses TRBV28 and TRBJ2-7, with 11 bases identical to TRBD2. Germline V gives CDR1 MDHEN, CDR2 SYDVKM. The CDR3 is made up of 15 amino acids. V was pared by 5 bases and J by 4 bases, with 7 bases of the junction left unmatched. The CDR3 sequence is CASSPLAGGGYEQYF. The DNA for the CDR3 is TGTGCCAGCAGTCCCTTAGCGGGAGGGGGATACGAGCAGTACTTC.

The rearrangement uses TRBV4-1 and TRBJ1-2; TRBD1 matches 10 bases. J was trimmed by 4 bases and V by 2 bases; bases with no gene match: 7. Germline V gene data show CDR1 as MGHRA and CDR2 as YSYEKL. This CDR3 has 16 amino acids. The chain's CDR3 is CASSQPRQGALYGYTF. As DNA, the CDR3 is TGCGCCAGCAGCCAACCACGACAGGGGGCACTCTATGGCTACACCTTC.